This T cell receptor beta chain originates from a study of T cells expressing NK-cell markers. Study information: Sequencing of TCR beta repertoires drew on sorted CD3+CD56+NKG2C+, CD3+CD56+NKG2C- and CD3+CD56-NKG2C+ T cells.

TCRdb re-called the 5' RACE reads, yielding one record per CDR3 amino acid sequence without DNA. The sample holds about 150,000 distinct CDR3 sequences. Looked up from germline, CDR1 is DFQATT and CDR2 is SNEGSKA (reference sequence). The CDR3 runs to 13 residues. This chain joins TRBV20-1 and TRBJ2-7. Sequencing was performed on blood T cells: a sorted CD56 or NKG2C T cell subset, CD4+ or CD8+ T cells, or bulk PBMC T cells (not recorded which). The sequence came from a woman aged 50 to 60 in good health. The CDR3 reads CSARGPLSYEQYF.